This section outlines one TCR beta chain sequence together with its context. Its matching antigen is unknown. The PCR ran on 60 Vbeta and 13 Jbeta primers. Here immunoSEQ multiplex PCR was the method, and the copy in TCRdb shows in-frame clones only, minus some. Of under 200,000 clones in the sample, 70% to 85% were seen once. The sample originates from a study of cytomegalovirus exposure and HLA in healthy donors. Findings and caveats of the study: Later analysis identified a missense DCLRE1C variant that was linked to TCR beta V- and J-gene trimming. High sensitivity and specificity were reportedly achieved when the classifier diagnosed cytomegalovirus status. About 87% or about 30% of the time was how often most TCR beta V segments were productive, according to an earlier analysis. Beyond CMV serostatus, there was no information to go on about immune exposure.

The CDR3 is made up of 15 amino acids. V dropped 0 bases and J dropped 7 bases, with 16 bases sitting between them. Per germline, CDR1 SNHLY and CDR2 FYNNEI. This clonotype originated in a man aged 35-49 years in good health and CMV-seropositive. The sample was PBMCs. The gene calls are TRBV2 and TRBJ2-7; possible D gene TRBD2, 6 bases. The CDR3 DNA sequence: TGTGCCAGCAGTGAAGCGCTTCCGGGACTTAAGGAGCAGTACTTC. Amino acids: CASSEALPGLKEQYF.